The TCR beta chain described here comes from a study of blood T cell repertoires in COVID-19 (dated by TCRdb to about 2020). Concerning the study at large: Samples covering the acute and convalescent phases of COVID-19 were provided by collaborators in the United States, Italy and Spain. The material from the prospective study consisted of cDNA or gDNA derived from T cells, B-cell-depleted T cells, or PBMCs. The dataset comprised deeply sampled blood TCRbeta repertoires from subjects exposed to, actively infected with, or recovered from COVID-19. The repertoires were released in a freely available public database meant as a resource for research on the immune response to SARS-CoV-2. Samples were obtained from the ongoing ImmuneRACE study (first 160 participants) and from over 1,000 subjects provided by 6 global collaborators. The sample metadata nearly always contained a de-identified subject ID, COVID-19 status, age in years and sex. Where available, HLA class I and class II types were taken from metadata supplied by the sample provider and were not determined by assay-based typing. Points the paper makes about the study in general: How much clinical and demographic metadata was included differed by source and by participant, and the metadata was provided uncurated.

To note about this clone: Its antigen is unknown. Base qualities are not recorded, but no much larger clone differs from it by a single base.

Each collaborating institution followed its own protocols to collect whole blood in K2EDTA tubes. For TCRbeta analysis, collaborators shipped samples in one of three forms: frozen whole blood, isolated PBMCs, or DNA extracted from either of those sample types. The germline V gene gives CDR1 as SGHRS and CDR2 as YFSETQ. The CDR3, cysteine through phenylalanine, is 13 amino acids long. Only the CDR3 part of the read is kept: 39 bases, read in frame from the first base. At the junction V is shortened by 5 bases and J by 6 bases; bases outside the gene matches: 5. The immunoSEQ Assay, a bias-controlled multiplex PCR, was used to amplify TCRbeta CDR3 regions from genomic DNA. The study's own analysis went as follows. The number of nucleated cells in each sample was estimated by amplification of reference gene primers within the assay. Sequence reads were collapsed and filtered to measure the absolute abundance of every unique TCRbeta CDR3 rearrangement. Productive Simpson clonality was computed per sample as the square root of Simpson's diversity index over productive rearrangements. The clones in this table, taken by TCRdb from immuneACCESS, are in-frame only. Not every clone is retained; where verified, under half of the shortfall comes from an unresolved V gene, and the cause of the rest is unknown. That table is the source of V, J and clone size, and D and trimming were worked out from the DNA. In this sample the table shows more than 50,000 clones, roughly 68% of which occur a single time. The ten most abundant clones make up 28% of the sample.

This TCR derives from an elderly woman with acute or convalescent COVID-19. The chain uses TRBV5-1 and TRBJ1-3; the junction holds 7 bases that match TRBD1. The sample was peripheral blood. The sequenced DNA: TGCGCCAGCAGGAGTACAGGGGTAAACACCATATATTTT. The encoded protein is CASRSTGVNTIYF.